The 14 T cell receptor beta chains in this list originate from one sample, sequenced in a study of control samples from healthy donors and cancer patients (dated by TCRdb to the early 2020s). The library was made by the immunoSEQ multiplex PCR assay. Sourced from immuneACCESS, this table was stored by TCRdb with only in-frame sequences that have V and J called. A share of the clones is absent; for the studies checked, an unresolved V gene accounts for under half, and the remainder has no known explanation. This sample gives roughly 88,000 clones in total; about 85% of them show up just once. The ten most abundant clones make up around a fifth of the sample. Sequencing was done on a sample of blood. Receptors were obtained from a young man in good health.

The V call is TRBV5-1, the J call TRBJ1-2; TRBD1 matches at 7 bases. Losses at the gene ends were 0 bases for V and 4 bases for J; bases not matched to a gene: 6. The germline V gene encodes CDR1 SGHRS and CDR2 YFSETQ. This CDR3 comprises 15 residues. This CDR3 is CASSLDRAGGYGYTF. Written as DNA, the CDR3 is TGCGCCAGCAGCTTGGACAGGGCAGGGGGCTATGGCTACACCTTC.

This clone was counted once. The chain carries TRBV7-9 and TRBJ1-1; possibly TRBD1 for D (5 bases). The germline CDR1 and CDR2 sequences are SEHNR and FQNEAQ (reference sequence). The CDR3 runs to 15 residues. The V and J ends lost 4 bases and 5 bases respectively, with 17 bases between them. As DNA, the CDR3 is TGTGCCAGCAGCTCAGGACAATGGCCTTGGACTGAAGCTTTCTTT. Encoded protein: CASSSGQWPWTEAFF.

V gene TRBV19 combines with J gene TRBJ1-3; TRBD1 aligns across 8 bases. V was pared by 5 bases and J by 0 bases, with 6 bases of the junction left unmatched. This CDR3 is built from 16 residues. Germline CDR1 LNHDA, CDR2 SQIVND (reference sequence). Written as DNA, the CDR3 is TGTGCCAGTAGTGACGACAGGGGCGTCTCTGGAAACACCATATATTTT. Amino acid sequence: CASSDDRGVSGNTIYF.

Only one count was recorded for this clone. In DNA form, the CDR3 reads TGTGCCAGCAGGATTGGGGGCGCTGAAGCTTTCTTT. Its translation: CASRIGGAEAFF. The genes are TRBV12-3 or TRBV12-4 and TRBJ1-1; D might be TRBD1 (6 bases). Trimming removed 6 bases from V and 6 bases from J, with 11 bases in between. CDR3 length equals 12 residues.

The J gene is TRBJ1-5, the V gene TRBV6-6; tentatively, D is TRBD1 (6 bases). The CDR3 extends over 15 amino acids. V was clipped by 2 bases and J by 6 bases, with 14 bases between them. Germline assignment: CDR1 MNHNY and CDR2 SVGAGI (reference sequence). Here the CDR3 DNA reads TGTGCCAGCAGTTACAATGCAGGGGTAGGTCAGCCCCAGCATTTT. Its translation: CASSYNAGVGQPQHF.

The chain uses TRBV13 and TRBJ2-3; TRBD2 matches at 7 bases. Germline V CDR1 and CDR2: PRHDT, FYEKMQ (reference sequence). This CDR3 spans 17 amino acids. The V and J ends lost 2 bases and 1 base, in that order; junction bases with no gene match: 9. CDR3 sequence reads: CASSLRPGLAGTDTQYF. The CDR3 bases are TGTGCCAGCAGCTTAAGACCGGGGCTAGCGGGCACAGATACGCAGTATTTT.

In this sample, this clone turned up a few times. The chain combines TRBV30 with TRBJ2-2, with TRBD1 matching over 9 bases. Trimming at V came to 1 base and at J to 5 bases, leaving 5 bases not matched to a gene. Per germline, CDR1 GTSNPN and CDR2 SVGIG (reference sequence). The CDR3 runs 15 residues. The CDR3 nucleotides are TGTGCCTGGAGTGAAAGGGACAGGGATACCGGGGAGCTGTTTTTT. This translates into CAWSERDRDTGELFF.

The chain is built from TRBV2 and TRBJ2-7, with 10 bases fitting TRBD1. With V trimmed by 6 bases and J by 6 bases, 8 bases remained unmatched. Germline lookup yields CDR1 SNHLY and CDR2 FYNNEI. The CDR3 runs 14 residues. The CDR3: CASRVGQGTGEQYF. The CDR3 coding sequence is TGTGCCAGCAGGGTGGGACAGGGGACGGGCGAGCAGTACTTC.

DNA of the CDR3: TGTGCCAGCAGCCAAACAGCTGGGAACACTGAAGCTTTCTTT. It codes for CASSQTAGNTEAFF. The rearrangement uses TRBV3-1 (or the pseudogene TRBV3-2) and TRBJ1-1; no definite D call. Trimming left V 2 bases short and J 1 base short, with 8 bases between. Germline V CDR1 and CDR2: LGHDT, YNNKEL (reference sequence). The CDR3 consists of 14 residues.

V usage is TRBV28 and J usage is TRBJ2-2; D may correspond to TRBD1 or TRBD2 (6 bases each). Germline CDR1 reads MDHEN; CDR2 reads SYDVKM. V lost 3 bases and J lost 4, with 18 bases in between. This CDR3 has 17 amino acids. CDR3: CASSFTRWGAGTGELFF. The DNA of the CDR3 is TGTGCCAGCAGTTTTACCCGGTGGGGGGCGGGCACCGGGGAGCTGTTTTTT. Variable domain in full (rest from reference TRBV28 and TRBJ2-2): DVKVTQSSRYLVKRTGEKVFLECVQDMDHENMFWYRQDPGLGLRLIYFSYDVKMKEKGDIPEGYSVSREKKERFSLILESASTNQTSMYLCASSFTRWGAGTGELFFGEGSRLTVL.

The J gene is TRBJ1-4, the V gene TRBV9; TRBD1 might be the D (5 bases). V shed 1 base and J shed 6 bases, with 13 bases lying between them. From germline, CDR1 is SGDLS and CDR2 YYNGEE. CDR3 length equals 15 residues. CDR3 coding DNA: TGTGCCAGCAGCGTACAGGGAGGAGGTTATGAAAAACTGTTTTTT. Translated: CASSVQGGGYEKLFF.

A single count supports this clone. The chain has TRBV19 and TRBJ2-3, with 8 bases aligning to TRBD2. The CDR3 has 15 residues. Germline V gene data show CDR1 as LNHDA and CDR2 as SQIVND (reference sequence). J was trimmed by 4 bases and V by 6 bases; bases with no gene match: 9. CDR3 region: CASRLSGAEADTQYF. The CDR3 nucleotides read TGTGCCAGTAGGCTTAGCGGGGCGGAGGCAGATACGCAGTATTTT.

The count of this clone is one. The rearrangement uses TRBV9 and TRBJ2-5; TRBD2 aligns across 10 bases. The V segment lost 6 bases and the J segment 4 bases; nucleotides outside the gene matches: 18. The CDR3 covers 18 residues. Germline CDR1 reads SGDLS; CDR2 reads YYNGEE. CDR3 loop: CASIPGGSSGGPPETQYF. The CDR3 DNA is TGTGCCAGCATCCCAGGGGGTTCTAGCGGGGGCCCCCCAGAGACCCAGTACTTC.

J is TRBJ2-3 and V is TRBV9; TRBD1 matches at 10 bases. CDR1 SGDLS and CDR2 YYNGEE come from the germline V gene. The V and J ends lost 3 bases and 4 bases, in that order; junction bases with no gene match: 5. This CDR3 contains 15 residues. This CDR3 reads CASSAPGQGSDTQYF. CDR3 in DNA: TGTGCCAGCAGCGCGCCGGGACAGGGGTCAGATACGCAGTATTTT.